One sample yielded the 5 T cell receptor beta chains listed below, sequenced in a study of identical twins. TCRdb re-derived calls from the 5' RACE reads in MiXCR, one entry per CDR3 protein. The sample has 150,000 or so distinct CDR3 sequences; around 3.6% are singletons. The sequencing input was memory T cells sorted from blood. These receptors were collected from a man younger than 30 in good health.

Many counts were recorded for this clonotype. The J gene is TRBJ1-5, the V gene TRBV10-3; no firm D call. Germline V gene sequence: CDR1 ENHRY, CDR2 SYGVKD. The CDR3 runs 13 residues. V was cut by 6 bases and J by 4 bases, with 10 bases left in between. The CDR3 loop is CAISQEKNQPQHF. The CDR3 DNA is TGTGCCATCAGCCAGGAAAAAAATCAGCCCCAGCATTTT.

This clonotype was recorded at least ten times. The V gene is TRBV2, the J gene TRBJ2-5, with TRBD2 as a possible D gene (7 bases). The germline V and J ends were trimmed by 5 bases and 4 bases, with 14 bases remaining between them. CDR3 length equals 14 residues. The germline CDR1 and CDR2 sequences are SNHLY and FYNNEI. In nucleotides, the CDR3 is TGTGCCAGCAGTCTTCAGGGAGGGGGAGAGACCCAGTACTTC. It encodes CASSLQGGGETQYF.

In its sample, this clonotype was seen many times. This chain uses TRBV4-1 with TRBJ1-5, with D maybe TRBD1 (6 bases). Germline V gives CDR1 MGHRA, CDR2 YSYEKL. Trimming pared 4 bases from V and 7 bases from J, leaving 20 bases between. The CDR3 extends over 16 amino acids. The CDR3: CASSLTRQAYDQPQHF. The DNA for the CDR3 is TGCGCCAGCAGCCTCACTCGACAGGCCTACGACCAGCCCCAGCATTTT.

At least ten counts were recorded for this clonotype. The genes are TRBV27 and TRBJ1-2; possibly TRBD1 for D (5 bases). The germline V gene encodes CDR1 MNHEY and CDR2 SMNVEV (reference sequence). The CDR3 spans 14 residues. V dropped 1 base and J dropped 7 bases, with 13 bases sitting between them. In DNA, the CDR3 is TGTGCCAGCAGTTTATTGGGGGGGACCGGTGGCTACACCTTC. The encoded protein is CASSLLGGTGGYTF.

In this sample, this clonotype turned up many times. CDR3 protein: CATAEQGSYGYTF. In nucleotides, the CDR3 is TGTGCCACCGCTGAACAGGGAAGCTATGGCTACACCTTC. This chain connects TRBV12-3 or TRBV12-4 to TRBJ1-2; D is possibly TRBD1 (6 bases). Trimming shortened V by 10 bases and J by 4 bases, and 16 bases separated the two germline ends. The CDR3 has 13 residues.